This T cell receptor (beta chain) is drawn from a study of post-analysis software for immune sequencing data (dated by TCRdb to the mid-2010s). With regard to the full study: Relapsing-remitting, secondary progressive and progressive-relapsing multiple sclerosis were recorded as disease courses, and subtype annotation was lacking for some patients. The patient repertoires were compared against some twelve previously published healthy control repertoires obtained from donors aged 6 to 25 years. A subset of samples was prepared in parallel using single-end sample barcoding, then pooled and co-amplified after Illumina adapter ligation. The investigation overall reported the following: Normalized Chao1 diversity was significantly lower in multiple sclerosis patients than controls, suggesting substantial peripheral T-cell clonal expansion. Patients showed significantly higher frequencies than controls for five TRBV segments, among them TRBV5-6, TRBV5-1 and TRBV20-1. When samples were clustered directly using the F measure, samples prepared in the same batch co-clustered strongly, which prompted a batch-effect correction. The multiple sclerosis patient group was slightly younger than the control group.

The CDR3 goes from the cysteine to the phenylalanine over 12 residues. The read is trimmed to its CDR3 DNA, 36 bases read in frame from base 1. CDR1 LNHNV and CDR2 YYDKDF were looked up in the germline V gene (reference sequence). Trimming takes 0 bases from V and 13 bases from J, and the germline ends sit 10 bases apart. TCR beta repertoires were profiled from peripheral blood of under 15 young patients with multiple sclerosis to demonstrate the VDJtools post-analysis software. The patients with multiple sclerosis were children and adolescents between about 6 and 15 years of age. The method behind the library was PCR. The listed sequencing device is Illumina HiSeq 2500. Unique molecular identifiers were incorporated into TCR beta cDNA libraries to reduce PCR and sequencing biases. Every 1 to 10 million input T cells yielded 500,000 or so cDNA molecules, meaning each molecule approximated one T cell. The patient libraries were prepared and sequenced with the same protocol used for the earlier healthy control dataset. Within a given batch, samples were prepared together, multiplexed and sequenced on the same HiSeq lane. From the authors' description of their analysis: Raw barcoded reads were processed with MIGEC, and single-read molecular identifier groups were discarded before consensus assembly and CDR3 extraction. VDJtools was used for post-analysis of the clonotype tables, and diversity was normalized by down-sampling every dataset to the size of the smallest sample. In repertoire overlap clustering, CDR3 amino acid sequences, but not nucleotide sequences, were matched to correct batch-related cross-sample contamination. TCRdb trimmed the raw reads at Q25, called clones with MiXCR and kept productive beta chains. Rows merge per CDR3 protein into single entries with the most common DNA and genes. For this entry, the V and J calls and clone size follow TCRdb and not the study's own pipeline. The sample table shows about 810,000 distinct CDR3 sequences, and approximately 53% are seen once. The ten largest clones take up approximately 4.4% of the sample.

Concerning this clonotype: Its antigen remains unidentified. No much larger clonotype is one base removed from it; base qualities were not supplied.

The TCR comes from a girl between 5 and 17 years old with multiple sclerosis. The V and J segments used are TRBV15 and TRBJ2-4; possibly the D gene is TRBD2, per 5 matching bases. The sample comprised blood. The CDR3 reads as follows: CATSREIGEQYF. The DNA reads TGTGCCACCAGCAGAGAGATCGGGGAGCAGTACTTC.